This TCR beta chain was sequenced for a study of blood T cells in healthy people across ages. The overall study: T cells yielded about one barcoded beta molecule per two cells through template switching.

CDR1 is MNHEY, CDR2 SMNVEV, per germline (reference sequence). The V and J ends lost 7 bases and 9 bases, in that order; junction bases with no gene match: 10. CDR3 length equals 15 residues. With a J-beta primer mix and a sample-barcoded 5' primer, a second PCR ran about 6 to 11 cycles. TCRdb reanalysed the 5' RACE reads using MiXCR and keeps one entry per CDR3 protein. The sample contains 600,000 to 850,000 distinct CDR3 sequences, around 25% of which appear only once. Study outcomes and limitations: Age advanced and TCR beta diversity per million T cells fell, roughly linearly.

As for this clonotype: The antigen is undetermined.

Another study also made use of these data, one on T cells of mothers and their children. Per that paper: Among related mother-child pairs, overlap was slightly higher than in unrelated pairs, though not significantly.

The sequence derives from a boy aged 5 to 17 in good health. This chain links TRBV27 with TRBJ2-1; TRBD2 aligns across 12 bases. Sequenced input: blood. In DNA form, the CDR3 reads TGTGCCAGCACCCTGACTAGCGGGAGTGGGGGTGAGCAGTTCTTC. It is translated as CASTLTSGSGGEQFF.